These 27 T cell receptor beta chains were sequenced from one sample in a study of T cells in Graves' hyperthyroidism and ophthalmopathy. TCR beta CDR3 region amplification was performed from RNA transcripts. An initial round of RT-PCR targeting the TCR CDR3 relied on the HTBI primer set. TCRdb re-called the multiplex PCR reads with MiXCR, one entry per CDR3 protein. The sample holds about 210,000 distinct CDR3 sequences; 15% to 20% are singletons and the top ten take under 65%. Sequenced sample: blood. These receptors came from a man aged 45-60 years with Graves' hyperthyroidism.

A few counts support this clonotype. The rearrangement links TRBV12-5 to TRBJ2-3; D remains unclear. The V end was cut by 1 base, the J end by 5 bases, with 7 bases between. The CDR3 covers 13 residues. CDR1 and CDR2 from the germline V gene are LGHNT and FRNRAP. The CDR3 DNA reads TGTGCTAGTGGTTTGGACCTAGGAGATACGCAGTATTTT. Translation: CASGLDLGDTQYF. The complete variable domain, with remaining parts taken from reference TRBV12-5 and TRBJ2-3, reads DARVTQTPRHKVTEMGQEVTMRCQPILGHNTVFWYRQTMMQGLELLAYFRNRAPLDDSGMPKDRFSAEMPDATLATLKIQPSEPRDSAVYFCASGLDLGDTQYFGPGTRLTVL.

Many counts were recorded for this clonotype. The chain recombines TRBV29-1 with TRBJ2-7; 9 bases match TRBD1. The CDR3 covers 13 residues. Germline CDR1 is SQVTM and CDR2 is ANQGSEA. V trimming: 3 bases; J trimming: 5 bases; junction bases outside the gene matches: 5. For the CDR3, the DNA is TGCAGCGTTGACACGACAGGGGGGAACGAGCAGTACTTC. Its translation is CSVDTTGGNEQYF.

The chain combines TRBV28 with TRBJ2-2; no clear D. Deletions cut 3 bases from V and 0 bases from J, with 8 bases between. Germline V gene data show CDR1 as MDHEN and CDR2 as SYDVKM. The CDR3 contains 15 residues. This chain's CDR3 is CASSFPTANTGELFF. CDR3 DNA sequence: TGTGCCAGCAGTTTTCCTACAGCGAACACCGGGGAGCTGTTTTTT.

V gene TRBV11-2 combines with J gene TRBJ2-1; 14 bases match TRBD2. This CDR3 region has 15 residues. The germline V gene encodes CDR1 SGHAT and CDR2 FQNNGV. With 5 bases clipped from V and 9 bases from J, the junction kept 6 bases outside the gene matches. The CDR3 DNA reads as TGTGCCAGCAGCCCCGGGACTAGCGGGAGTAGTGAGCAGTTCTTC. Translated, it gives CASSPGTSGSSEQFF.

The sample holds many counts of this clonotype. The chain carries TRBV20-1 and TRBJ2-2; D is possibly TRBD1 (6 bases). Germline assignment: CDR1 DFQATT and CDR2 SNEGSKA (reference sequence). This CDR3 region has 15 residues. V dropped 5 bases and J dropped 4 bases, with 17 bases sitting between them. As DNA, the CDR3 is TGCAGTGCTCAGTCTGGGGGCAAGGGCACCGGGGAGCTGTTTTTT. It encodes CSAQSGGKGTGELFF.

A remark on this clonotype: Given a much more abundant clone one base away, this may be a read error. This chain connects TRBV12-3 or TRBV12-4 to TRBJ1-1; D unresolved. V was clipped by 6 bases and J by 10 bases, with 6 bases between them. This CDR3 region has 9 residues. CDR3 nucleotides: TGTGCCAGCAGAGGAGGAGCTTTCTTT. Its translation: CASRGGAFF.

The V and J genes are TRBV28 and TRBJ2-7, with 11 nucleotides matching TRBD2. This CDR3 region has 15 residues. V lost 7 bases and J lost 5; bases outside the gene matches: 10. CDR1 is MDHEN, CDR2 SYDVKM, per germline. CDR3 sequence: CASTQTSGSMNEQYF. DNA for the CDR3: TGTGCCAGCACCCAAACTAGCGGGAGTATGAACGAGCAGTACTTC.

In its sample, this clonotype was seen a few times. The chain combines TRBV11-2 with TRBJ2-1, with TRBD2 matching 8 bases. Trimming took 8 bases from V and 2 from J; bases not matched to a gene: 5. The CDR3 length is 14 residues. CDR1 and CDR2 from the germline V gene are SGHAT and FQNNGV. CDR3 coding DNA: TGTGCCAGCGGGATAGCGGGACCCTACAATGAGCAGTTCTTC. This sequence encodes CASGIAGPYNEQFF.

About this clonotype: Being one base from a much bigger clone, this may be a read error. The genes are TRBV11-2 and TRBJ2-7, with D unresolved. The ends were cut back, 4 bases at V and 0 bases at J, with 16 bases in the middle. Germline values: CDR1 SGHAT, CDR2 FQNNGV. The CDR3 has 16 residues. The CDR3 DNA sequence: TGTGCCAGCAGCTCCCGGAACCAGCGAGGCTCCTACGAGCAGTACTTC. It codes for CASSSRNQRGSYEQYF. Combining the CDR3 with reference TRBV11-2 and TRBJ2-7 gives the whole variable domain EAGVAQSPRYKIIEKRQSVAFWCNPISGHATLYWYQQILGQGPKLLIQFQNNGVVDDSQLPKDRFSAERLKGVDSTLKIQPAKLEDSAVYLCASSSRNQRGSYEQYFGPGTRLTVT.

This clonotype has only a few counts. This chain uses TRBV6-1 with TRBJ2-7, with 7 bases fitting TRBD2. J gave up 5 bases and V 1 base, and 11 bases lay outside the gene matches. The CDR3 covers 16 residues. CDR1 and CDR2 (germline): MNHNS, SASEGT. The CDR3 sequence: CASSEVKRTSKHEQYF. Written as DNA, the CDR3 is TGTGCCAGCAGTGAAGTCAAACGGACTAGTAAGCACGAGCAGTACTTC.

This clonotype was picked up a small number of times. The chain has TRBV6-5 and TRBJ2-7, with no clear D. Trimming took 2 bases from V and 5 from J, leaving 13 bases between them. The CDR3 spans 14 residues. Per germline, CDR1 MNHEY and CDR2 SVGAGI. The CDR3 bases are TGTGCCAGCAGTTACACACGGATTCAGGACGAGCAGTACTTC. This codes for CASSYTRIQDEQYF.

The J gene is TRBJ1-5, the V gene TRBV28; D possibly corresponds to TRBD1 (6 bases). V lost 5 bases, J lost 6 bases, and 14 bases lay in between. Germline CDR1 and CDR2: MDHEN and SYDVKM. This CDR3 is 14 amino acids long. The CDR3 coding sequence is TGTGCCAGCAGTCCGCACAGGGAGTCTCAGCCCCAGCATTTT. Protein: CASSPHRESQPQHF. The full variable domain, rest sourced from reference TRBV28 and TRBJ1-5, is DVKVTQSSRYLVKRTGEKVFLECVQDMDHENMFWYRQDPGLGLRLIYFSYDVKMKEKGDIPEGYSVSREKKERFSLILESASTNQTSMYLCASSPHRESQPQHFGDGTRLSIL.

The chain has TRBV7-9 and TRBJ2-4, with 8 bases aligning to TRBD1. The CDR3 sequence is 14 residues long. CDR1 is SEHNR and CDR2 is FQNEAQ in the germline V gene (reference sequence). V shed 6 bases, J shed 5 bases, and the junction held 6 bases outside the gene matches. The CDR3 nucleotides read TGTGCCAGCAGTCAAACAGGGGGTCAAAACATTCAGTACTTC. Translated: CASSQTGGQNIQYF.

This clonotype was observed a few times. This sequence joins TRBV5-1 and TRBJ2-2; no clear D gene. This CDR3 region has 15 residues. V lost 4 bases, J lost 3 bases, and 13 bases lay in between. From germline, CDR1 is SGHRS and CDR2 YFSETQ. The CDR3 here is CASSLGQSYTGELFF. As DNA, the CDR3 is TGCGCCAGCAGCCTTGGCCAGTCCTACACCGGGGAGCTGTTTTTT.

Remarks on this clonotype: A clone one base away is much larger, so this may be a read error. The V gene is TRBV12-3 or TRBV12-4, the J gene TRBJ2-7; 9 bases align to TRBD2. CDR3 length: 17 residues. The DNA of the CDR3 is TGTGCCGGCAGTCTTCCCTCGGGGAGCGGGAGGATCCACGAGCAGTACTTC. It translates to CAGSLPSGSGRIHEQYF.

This clonotype was seen a handful of times. This rearrangement joins TRBV12-3 or TRBV12-4 to TRBJ2-7; D is uncertain. Trimming left V 3 bases short and J 5 bases short, with 8 bases between. The CDR3 contains 12 residues. The chain's CDR3 is CASSFFGNEQYF. The CDR3 nucleotides are TGTGCCAGCAGTTTCTTCGGTAACGAGCAGTACTTC.

This clonotype was recorded many times. The DNA of the CDR3 is TGTGCTACTTCGACTAGCGGAGAATACGAGCAGTACTTC. Translation gives CATSTSGEYEQYF. This chain links TRBV2 with TRBJ2-7; TRBD2 aligns across 9 bases. The germline V gene has CDR1 SNHLY and CDR2 FYNNEI. This CDR3 comprises 13 residues.

The gene calls are TRBV5-1 and TRBJ2-7; 10 bases are shared with TRBD1. Germline V CDR1 and CDR2: SGHRS, YFSETQ. The CDR3 loop spans 16 amino acids. The J segment lost 3 bases and the V segment lost 5 bases, leaving 11 bases of the junction unmatched. The CDR3 nucleotides are TGCGCCAGCAGAGGATTTCAGGGACAGGGGATCTACGAGCAGTACTTC. Its translation is CASRGFQGQGIYEQYF.

This chain joins TRBV11-3 and TRBJ2-3; the D gene could be TRBD1 or TRBD2 (7 bases each). Trimming cost V 5 bases and J 3 bases, with 15 bases left between them. Germline CDR1 and CDR2: SGHNT and YENEEA. The CDR3 totals 15 residues. This chain's CDR3 is CASSARGGSTDTQYF. The CDR3 nucleotides read TGTGCCAGCAGCGCCAGGGGGGGGTCTACAGATACGCAGTATTTT. The full variable domain, completed using reference TRBV11-3 and TRBJ2-3, is EAGVVQSPRYKIIEKKQPVAFWCNPISGHNTLYWYLQNLGQGPELLIRYENEEAVDDSQLPKDRFSAERLKGVDSTLKIQPAELGDSAVYLCASSARGGSTDTQYFGPGTRLTVL.

As concerns this clonotype: A much larger clone lies a single base off, so this may be a read error. The rearrangement links TRBV29-1 to TRBJ2-5; 13 bases line up with TRBD2. The J call may not be correct, given that the DNA end is closer to TRBJ2-1. The CDR3 totals 14 residues. The germline V gene has CDR1 SQVTM and CDR2 ANQGSEA. The CDR3 DNA reads as TGCAGTGCTAGAGGACTAGCGGGAGCACAGACCCAGTTCTTC. Residues: CSARGLAGAQTQFF.

This clonotype was counted many times. The CDR3 coding sequence is TGTGCCAGCAGCTTAGGTGGCGGCCCATTAGGGAACATTCAGTACTTC. It codes for CASSLGGGPLGNIQYF. This rearrangement joins TRBV7-2 to TRBJ2-4, with no clear D. This CDR3 comprises 16 residues. The germline gives CDR1 SGHTA, CDR2 FQGNSA. V was trimmed by 1 base and J by 7 bases, leaving 17 bases between them. The variable domain in full, with the rest retrieved from reference TRBV7-2 and TRBJ2-4, is GAGVSQSPSNKVTEKGKDVELRCDPISGHTALYWYRQSLGQGLEFLIYFQGNSAPDKSGLPSDRFSAERTGGSVSTLTIQRTQQEDSAVYLCASSLGGGPLGNIQYFGAGTRLSVL.

This clonotype was seen at least ten times. The V call is TRBV12-3 or TRBV12-4, the J call TRBJ2-2; 8 bases map to TRBD2. CDR3 length: 18 residues. J gave up 2 bases and V 6 bases, and 14 bases lay outside the gene matches. The CDR3 loop is CASRAIDRGGRNTGELFF. CDR3 DNA sequence: TGTGCCAGCAGGGCTATTGACCGCGGGGGGCGAAACACCGGGGAGCTGTTTTTT.

This clonotype was counted at least ten times. The chain recombines TRBV18 with TRBJ1-4; 8 nucleotides match TRBD1. The CDR3 length is 13 residues. Germline values: CDR1 KGHSH, CDR2 LQKENI. V shed 3 bases, J shed 8 bases, and the junction held 2 bases outside the gene matches. CDR3 DNA sequence: TGTGCCAGCTCACCCGGACAGGGAGAAAAACTGTTTTTT. The encoded protein is CASSPGQGEKLFF. Full variable domain (missing parts from reference TRBV18 and TRBJ1-4): NAGVMQNPRHLVRRRGQEARLRCSPMKGHSHVYWYRQLPEEGLKFMVYLQKENIIDESGMPKERFSAEFPKEGPSILRIQQVVRGDSAAYFCASSPGQGEKLFFGSGTQLSVL.

This clonotype was counted at least ten times. The chain is built from TRBV7-9 and TRBJ2-5; no clear D gene. The germline V and J ends were trimmed by 3 bases and 5 bases, with 13 bases remaining between them. CDR3 size: 14 residues. Germline V gene sequence: CDR1 SEHNR, CDR2 FQNEAQ (reference sequence). CDR3 protein: CASSLGSLTETQYF. Written as DNA, the CDR3 is TGTGCCAGCAGCTTGGGCAGCTTGACGGAGACCCAGTACTTC. Complete variable domain (other parts from reference TRBV7-9 and TRBJ2-5): DTGVSQNPRHKITKRGQNVTFRCDPISEHNRLYWYRQTLGQGPEFLTYFQNEAQLEKSRLLSDRFSAERPKGSFSTLEIQRTEQGDSAMYLCASSLGSLTETQYFGPGTRLLVL.

This clonotype was seen at least ten times. The chain couples TRBV12-3 or TRBV12-4 to TRBJ1-5; TRBD1 is a possible D gene (5 bases). The V gene lost 7 bases and the J gene lost 7 bases, with 17 bases spanning the gap. The CDR3 spans 14 residues. The CDR3 bases are TGTGCCAGCAAAGGAGGGGACGGCCTGCAGCCCCAGCATTTT. Translated, it gives CASKGGDGLQPQHF.

This clonotype was seen ten or more times. The chain couples TRBV28 to TRBJ1-2; D is unresolved. CDR3 length: 13 residues. The V and J ends lost 1 base and 8 bases respectively, with 11 bases between them. Germline-derived CDR1 and CDR2 are MDHEN and SYDVKM. The CDR3 is CASSLLAYFGYTF. DNA for the CDR3: TGTGCCAGCAGTTTATTGGCCTATTTCGGCTACACCTTC.

The sample holds many counts of this clonotype. This chain links TRBV7-6 with TRBJ2-7; 11 bases agree with TRBD1. Germline-derived CDR1 and CDR2 are SGHVS and FNYEAQ. J was trimmed by 4 bases and V by 4 bases; bases with no gene match: 9. The CDR3 totals 16 residues. The CDR3 reads CASSSLPGQGEYEQYF. CDR3 DNA: TGTGCCAGCAGCTCGCTACCGGGACAGGGGGAGTACGAGCAGTACTTC.